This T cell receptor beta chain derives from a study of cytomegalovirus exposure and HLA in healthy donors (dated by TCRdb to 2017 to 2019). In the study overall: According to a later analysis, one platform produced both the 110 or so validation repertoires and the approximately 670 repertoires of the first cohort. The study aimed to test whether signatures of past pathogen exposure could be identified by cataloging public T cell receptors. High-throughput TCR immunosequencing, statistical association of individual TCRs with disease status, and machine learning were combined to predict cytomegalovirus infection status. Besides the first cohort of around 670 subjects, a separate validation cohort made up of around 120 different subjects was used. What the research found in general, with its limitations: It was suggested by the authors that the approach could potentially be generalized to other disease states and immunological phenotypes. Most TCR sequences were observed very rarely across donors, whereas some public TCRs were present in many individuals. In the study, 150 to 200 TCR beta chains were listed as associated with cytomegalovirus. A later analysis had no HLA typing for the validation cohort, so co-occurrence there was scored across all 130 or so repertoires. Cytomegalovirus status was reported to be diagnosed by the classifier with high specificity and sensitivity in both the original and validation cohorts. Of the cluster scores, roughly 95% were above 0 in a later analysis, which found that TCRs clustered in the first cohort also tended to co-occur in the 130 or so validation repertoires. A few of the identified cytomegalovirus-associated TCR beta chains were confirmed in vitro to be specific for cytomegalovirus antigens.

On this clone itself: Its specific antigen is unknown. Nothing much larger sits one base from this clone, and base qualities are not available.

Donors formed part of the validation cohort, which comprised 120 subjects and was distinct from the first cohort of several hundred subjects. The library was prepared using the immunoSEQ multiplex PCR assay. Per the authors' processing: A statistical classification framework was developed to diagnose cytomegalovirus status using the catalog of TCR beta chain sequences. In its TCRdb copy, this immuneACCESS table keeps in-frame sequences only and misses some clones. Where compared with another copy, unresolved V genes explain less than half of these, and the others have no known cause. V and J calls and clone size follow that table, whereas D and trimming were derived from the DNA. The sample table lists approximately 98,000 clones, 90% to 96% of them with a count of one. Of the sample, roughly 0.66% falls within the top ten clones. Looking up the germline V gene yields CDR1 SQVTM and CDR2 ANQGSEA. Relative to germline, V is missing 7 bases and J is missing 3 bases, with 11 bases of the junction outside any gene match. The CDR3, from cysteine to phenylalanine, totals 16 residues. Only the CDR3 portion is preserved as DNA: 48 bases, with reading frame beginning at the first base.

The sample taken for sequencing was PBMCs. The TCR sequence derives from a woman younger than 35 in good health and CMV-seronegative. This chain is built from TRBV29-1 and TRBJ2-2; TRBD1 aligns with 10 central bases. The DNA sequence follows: TGCAGCGCCCTATCGGAGACAGGGGGCCACACCGGGGAGCTGTTTTTT. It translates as CSALSETGGHTGELFF.